A single sample is the source of the 32 T cell receptor beta chains below, sequenced in a study of T cell responses to AZD1222 COVID-19 vaccine. Method: immunoSEQ multiplex PCR; TCRdb's copy keeps in-frame clones and lacks some. The repertoire includes around 120,000 clones, roughly 87% of them detected once, and about 2.5% sits in the top ten. The sequences come from peripheral blood, collected 28 days after the second AZD1222 dose. These receptors all stem from an adult who received the AZD1222 COVID-19 vaccine.

CDR3 region: CASSVTGDGSTDTQYF. CDR3 sequence (DNA): TGCGCCAGCAGCGTGACAGGGGATGGTAGCACAGATACGCAGTATTTT. This chain connects TRBV5-1 to TRBJ2-3; 8 positions agree with TRBD1. CDR3 size: 16 residues. CDR1 is SGHRS and CDR2 is YFSETQ in the germline V gene. With 4 bases clipped from V and 0 bases from J, the junction kept 7 bases outside the gene matches. The entire variable domain, with the rest obtained from reference TRBV5-1 and TRBJ2-3, is as follows: KAGVTQTPRYLIKTRGQQVTLSCSPISGHRSVSWYQQTPGQGLQFLFEYFSETQRNKGNFPGRFSGRQFSNSRSEMNVSTLELGDSALYLCASSVTGDGSTDTQYFGPGTRLTVL.

The chain links TRBV20-1 to TRBJ1-4; no firm D call. V lost 3 bases and J 8 bases, leaving 4 bases between the germline ends. Germline V CDR1 and CDR2: DFQATT, SNEGSKA (reference sequence). This CDR3 is 10 amino acids long. This CDR3 reads CSASTEKLFF. DNA of the CDR3: TGCAGTGCTAGCACCGAAAAACTGTTTTTT.

The genes are TRBV7-9 and TRBJ1-2; a possible D gene is TRBD1 (6 bases). Deletions cut 0 bases from V and 4 bases from J, with 12 bases between. CDR1 is SEHNR, CDR2 FQNEAQ, per germline (reference sequence). CDR3 length equals 15 residues. This CDR3 reads CASSLAAGDIYGYTF. The CDR3 DNA is TGTGCCAGCAGCTTAGCCGCCGGGGACATCTATGGCTACACCTTC.

This clone was seen only a few times. V and J are TRBV9 and TRBJ2-2; D ambiguous. This CDR3 contains 16 residues. Germline CDR1 is SGDLS and CDR2 is YYNGEE. Trimming took off 4 bases at V and 0 bases at J, with 13 bases between the two ends. CDR3 bases: TGTGCCAGCAGCCGACGCGCTATAGCGAACACCGGGGAGCTGTTTTTT. Its translation is CASSRRAIANTGELFF.

V gene TRBV2 combines with J gene TRBJ2-7, with D possibly being TRBD1 or TRBD2 (5 bases each). The CDR3 consists of 15 residues. V shed 8 bases and J shed 1 base, with 18 bases lying between them. Germline assignment: CDR1 SNHLY and CDR2 FYNNEI. CDR3 sequence: CASWGSDLDSYEQYF. CDR3 in DNA: TGTGCCAGCTGGGGGTCGGACCTAGATTCCTACGAGCAGTACTTC.

The chain combines TRBV5-4 with TRBJ2-7; 11 nucleotides match TRBD1. CDR3 length equals 14 residues. Per germline, CDR1 SGHNT and CDR2 YYREEE (reference sequence). J was trimmed by 7 bases and V by 4 bases; bases with no gene match: 7. Here the CDR3 reads CASSQDRGQEEQYF. The CDR3 region has the DNA TGTGCCAGCAGCCAGGACAGGGGGCAGGAAGAGCAGTACTTC.

This sequence joins TRBV3-1 (or the pseudogene TRBV3-2) and TRBJ1-5; D is unresolved. In germline, CDR1 is LGHDT, CDR2 YNNKEL (reference sequence). The ends were cut back, 4 bases at V and 4 bases at J, with 14 bases in the middle. This CDR3 spans 15 amino acids. The CDR3 DNA is TGTGCCAGCAGCCCCCGGAGGGCCGGGAATCAGCCCCAGCATTTT. Translating it yields CASSPRRAGNQPQHF.

The chain combines TRBV18 with TRBJ2-5; D ambiguous. Germline CDR1 KGHSH, CDR2 LQKENI. The CDR3 contains 13 residues. V was pared by 3 bases and J by 5 bases, with 10 bases between. The CDR3 reads CASSPPSTETQYF. DNA of the CDR3: TGTGCCAGCTCACCGCCGAGTACGGAGACCCAGTACTTC.

V is TRBV3-1 (or the pseudogene TRBV3-2) and J is TRBJ2-1; no definite D call. CDR3 length equals 11 residues. Germline V CDR1 and CDR2: LGHDT, YNNKEL (reference sequence). Trimming shortened V by 4 bases and J by 10 bases, and 8 bases separated the two germline ends. The CDR3 sequence: CASSLDDEQFF. The CDR3 DNA sequence: TGTGCCAGCAGCCTGGATGACGAGCAGTTCTTC.

Remarks on this clone: Other DNA sequences in this specimen translate into the identical CDR3. The chain uses TRBV9 and TRBJ2-7; 9 nucleotides align to TRBD1. Germline V lookup: CDR1 SGDLS, CDR2 YYNGEE. This CDR3 has 14 amino acids. The trim removed 3 bases at V and 2 bases at J, leaving 3 bases unmatched. Here the CDR3 reads CASSAGTGTYEQYF. CDR3 coding DNA: TGTGCCAGCAGCGCCGGGACAGGGACCTACGAGCAGTACTTC.

This clone showed up just a few times. The rearrangement joins TRBV30 to TRBJ1-1, with unresolved D. Germline V gives CDR1 GTSNPN, CDR2 SVGIG (reference sequence). V was pared by 5 bases and J by 7 bases, with 11 bases between. CDR3 length: 11 residues. The CDR3 region has the DNA TGTGCCTGGGCCAGACAAGTTGAAGCTTTCTTT. The encoded protein is CAWARQVEAFF.

V gene TRBV27 combines with J gene TRBJ2-7, with 8 positions matching TRBD2. The CDR3 covers 14 residues. Germline values: CDR1 MNHEY, CDR2 SMNVEV (reference sequence). The J segment lost 3 bases and the V segment lost 5 bases, leaving 6 bases of the junction unmatched. The CDR3 nucleotides are TGTGCCAGCAGTCAAAGCGGGAGTTTCTACGAGCAGTACTTC. It codes for CASSQSGSFYEQYF.

This chain connects TRBV5-1 to TRBJ2-7, with 16 bases aligning to TRBD2. The CDR3 is 17 residues long. V gave up 1 base and J gave up 7 bases; unmatched junction bases: 8. CDR1 and CDR2 (germline): SGHRS, YFSETQ. This CDR3 is CASSLTGLAGGPGEQYF. The CDR3 DNA sequence: TGCGCCAGCAGCTTGACGGGACTAGCGGGAGGGCCAGGAGAGCAGTACTTC.

J is TRBJ1-2 and V is TRBV9; D is possibly TRBD1 (6 bases). The germline V gene encodes CDR1 SGDLS and CDR2 YYNGEE. CDR3 length: 14 amino acids. V dropped 3 bases and J dropped 7 bases, with 16 bases sitting between them. The CDR3 nucleotides read TGTGCCAGCAGCGCCCGACAGGTTTTGGGTGGCTACACCTTC. Amino acid sequence: CASSARQVLGGYTF.

The V gene is TRBV4-2, the J gene TRBJ2-3, with TRBD1 as a possible D gene (6 bases). This CDR3 region has 18 residues. V dropped 3 bases and J dropped 2 bases, with 21 bases sitting between them. Germline CDR1 is LGHNA and CDR2 is YNFKEQ. Here the CDR3 reads CASSQQIRDTRVTDTQYF. In DNA form, the CDR3 reads TGTGCCAGCAGCCAGCAGATCCGGGACACCCGGGTCACAGATACGCAGTATTTT.

About this clone: Given a much more abundant clone one base away, this may be a read error. V gene TRBV9 combines with J gene TRBJ2-3; 10 bases are a match to TRBD2. The trim removed 5 bases at V and 0 bases at J, leaving 3 bases unmatched. Germline lookup yields CDR1 SGDLS and CDR2 YYNGEE. The CDR3 sequence is 15 residues long. CDR3 DNA sequence: TGTGCCAGCAGTGTACTAGCGGGAAGCACAGATACGCAGTATTTT. Translation: CASSVLAGSTDTQYF.

V and J are TRBV5-4 and TRBJ2-2; 10 bases match TRBD1. V shed 5 bases and J 3 bases; nucleotides not matched to a gene: 1. This CDR3 spans 14 amino acids. Germline values: CDR1 SGHNT, CDR2 YYREEE (reference sequence). Here the CDR3 reads CASRTGGDTGELFF. CDR3 sequence (DNA): TGTGCCAGCAGGACAGGGGGCGACACCGGGGAGCTGTTTTTT.

The chain carries TRBV5-8 and TRBJ2-3, with D possibly TRBD1 on 5 matching bases. The germline V gene has CDR1 SGHTS and CDR2 YDEGEE. The CDR3 has 15 amino acids. V shed 2 bases and J shed 0 bases, with 10 bases lying between them. The CDR3 reads CASSFRGSSTDTQYF. CDR3 DNA: TGTGCCAGCAGCTTTAGGGGATCTAGCACAGATACGCAGTATTTT.

J is TRBJ2-7 and V is TRBV6-2 or TRBV6-3; 10 nucleotides match TRBD1. The length of the CDR3 is 15 residues. With V trimmed by 6 bases and J by 2 bases, 7 bases remained unmatched. Germline V gene data show CDR1 as MNHEY and CDR2 as SVGEGT. In DNA form, the CDR3 reads TGTGCCAGCAGCCTCCGGGACAGGGGCCCCTACGAGCAGTACTTC. It encodes CASSLRDRGPYEQYF.

This clone was detected only once. V and J are TRBV9 and TRBJ2-5, with D tentatively TRBD1 (5 bases). Germline V gene sequence: CDR1 SGDLS, CDR2 YYNGEE. The ends were cut back, 4 bases at V and 2 bases at J, with 15 bases in the middle. This CDR3 comprises 15 residues. The DNA of the CDR3 is TGTGCCAGCAGCACAGGTTGGGCGGAACAAGAGACCCAGTACTTC. Its translation: CASSTGWAEQETQYF.

V usage is TRBV1 and J usage is TRBJ2-7; the listed D gene, TRBD2, was not tested against the DNA. TRBV1 is a listed pseudogene. CDR3 length: 20 amino acids. The CDR3 loop reads CTSSQDPRLAGETCSYEQYF. The CDR3 DNA is TGCACCAGCAGCCAAGATCCTAGACTAGCGGGAGAAACCTGCTCCTACGAGCAGTACTTC.

As for this clone: This sample includes further DNA sequences coding for the same CDR3. This rearrangement joins TRBV12-3 or TRBV12-4 to TRBJ1-2, with D maybe TRBD1 (6 bases). CDR3 size: 13 residues. V gave up 4 bases and J gave up 2 bases, with 8 bases separating them. CDR3 nucleotides: TGTGCCAGCAGTTCCGGGACAAACTATGGCTACACCTTC. This codes for CASSSGTNYGYTF.

This sequence joins TRBV29-1 and TRBJ1-1; D is possibly TRBD1 (6 bases). Looked up from germline, CDR1 is SQVTM and CDR2 is ANQGSEA. The CDR3 is made up of 16 amino acids. Trimming took off 7 bases at V and 5 bases at J, with 26 bases between the two ends. The CDR3 sequence is CSADGDTGDLGTEAFF. CDR3 in DNA: TGCAGCGCCGACGGGGACACCGGGGACCTGGGGACTGAAGCTTTCTTT.

In nucleotides, the CDR3 is TGCAGCGTCGGACAGGGGTCTAATGAAAAACTGTTTTTT. Translating it yields CSVGQGSNEKLFF. The chain couples TRBV29-1 to TRBJ1-4; 9 bases agree with TRBD1. Germline V gives CDR1 SQVTM, CDR2 ANQGSEA. The CDR3 spans 13 residues. V dropped 6 bases and J dropped 3; count of bases not matched to a gene: 2.

This chain connects TRBV6-4 to TRBJ1-5; a possible D gene is TRBD1 (5 bases). Per germline, CDR1 MRHNA and CDR2 SNTAGT. Between the trimmed V and J ends, which lost 3 bases and 4 bases, there was a span of 7 bases. This CDR3 has 13 residues. CDR3 in DNA: TGTGCCAGCAGTGAACAGGAGAATCAGCCCCAGCATTTT. The encoded protein is CASSEQENQPQHF.

For the CDR3, the DNA is TGTGCCAGCAGCCAAGATAAACAGGGGAACACTGAAGCTTTCTTT. It translates to CASSQDKQGNTEAFF. The rearrangement uses TRBV3-1 (or the pseudogene TRBV3-2) and TRBJ1-1, with a possible D match to TRBD1 (6 bases). The CDR3 has 15 residues. The V end was cut by 0 bases, the J end by 1 base, with 9 bases between. Germline lookup yields CDR1 LGHDT and CDR2 YNNKEL (reference sequence).

This chain links TRBV5-4 with TRBJ2-2, with TRBD2 matching 7 bases. V shed 4 bases, J shed 6 bases, and the junction held 9 bases outside the gene matches. The CDR3 sequence is 15 residues long. The V gene's germline CDR1 is SGHNT and CDR2 YYREEE (reference sequence). This CDR3 is CASSPERGSAGELFF. CDR3 coding DNA: TGTGCCAGCAGCCCCGAGCGCGGGAGCGCCGGGGAGCTGTTTTTT.

This clone has just one count. This chain connects TRBV7-2 to TRBJ1-6; D gene ambiguous. The CDR3 has 13 amino acids. Germline values: CDR1 SGHTA, CDR2 FQGNSA. V was cut by 2 bases and J by 10 bases, with 9 bases left in between. CDR3 DNA: TGTGCCAGCAGCTTAAGTGTAGAATCACCCCTCCACTTT. Translating it yields CASSLSVESPLHF.

The chain is built from TRBV24-1 and TRBJ2-3; the D is unclear. CDR3 length equals 15 residues. The germline V and J ends were trimmed by 3 bases and 0 bases, with 9 bases remaining between them. CDR1 and CDR2 (germline): KGHDR, SFDVKD. The CDR3 is CATSDSRRSTDTQYF. The CDR3 nucleotides read TGTGCCACCAGTGATAGTCGCAGAAGCACAGATACGCAGTATTTT.

This clone was found once. As DNA, the CDR3 is TGTGCCAGCAGCGGACCGGGACTAGCGAGACTGTTTTTT. This encodes CASSGPGLARLFF. This chain uses TRBV14 with TRBJ2-2; 10 nucleotides match TRBD2. This CDR3 region has 13 residues. Germline CDR1 reads SGHDN; CDR2 reads FVKESK. Trimming removed 5 bases from V and 14 bases from J; junction bases left unmatched: 8.

This rearrangement joins TRBV19 to TRBJ2-7, with TRBD1 matching over 9 bases. Germline lookup yields CDR1 LNHDA and CDR2 SQIVND (reference sequence). The CDR3 is made up of 14 amino acids. V shed 4 bases, J shed 4 bases, and the junction held 5 bases outside the gene matches. The CDR3 DNA sequence: TGTGCCAGTAGTAGGGGACAGGGAAAATACGAGCAGTACTTC. This sequence encodes CASSRGQGKYEQYF.

This chain joins TRBV5-1 and TRBJ1-1, with a tentative D call TRBD1 (6 bases). The CDR3 loop spans 14 amino acids. Germline lookup yields CDR1 SGHRS and CDR2 YFSETQ. The ends were cut back, 3 bases at V and 0 bases at J, with 9 bases in the middle. The CDR3 DNA sequence: TGCGCCAGCAGCTCGGACAGAATGAACACTGAAGCTTTCTTT. Its protein is CASSSDRMNTEAFF.